The 4 T cell receptor beta chains listed next were all sequenced from one sample in a study of OX40 agonist ivuxolimab in advanced cancers. The method was immunoSEQ multiplex PCR; TCRdb's version includes in-frame clones alone and lacks a portion of them. The table records about 94,000 clones, over 75% of them present only once. The material was CD4+ or CD8+ T cells sorted from blood, obtained in a trial of the OX40 agonist ivuxolimab. The receptors were sampled from an adult with an advanced solid tumor such as melanoma, head and neck, liver or kidney cancer.

The chain carries TRBV4-1 and TRBJ2-1; 9 bases map to TRBD1. The CDR3 extends over 14 amino acids. CDR1 MGHRA and CDR2 YSYEKL come from the germline V gene. With 3 bases clipped from V and 8 bases from J, the junction kept 5 bases outside the gene matches. CDR3: CASSHPGQGHEQFF. DNA of the CDR3: TGCGCCAGCAGCCATCCGGGACAGGGTCATGAGCAGTTCTTC.

The chain employs TRBV5-5 and TRBJ2-7; unclear D gene. The ends were cut back, 1 base at V and 0 bases at J, with 2 bases in the middle. This CDR3 has 12 amino acids. The germline CDR1 and CDR2 sequences are SGHKS and YYEKEE (reference sequence). The CDR3 loop is CASSLSSYEQYF. In DNA, the CDR3 is TGTGCCAGCAGCTTGAGCTCCTACGAGCAGTACTTC.

This chain joins TRBV5-4 and TRBJ2-1; 9 bases agree with TRBD2. The CDR3 consists of 15 residues. After removal of 4 bases from V and 8 bases from J, the junction contained 10 bases not matched to a gene. CDR1 is SGHNT, CDR2 YYREEE, per germline (reference sequence). The CDR3: CASSTRVSGGYEQFF. CDR3 nucleotides: TGTGCCAGCAGCACCCGGGTTAGCGGGGGCTATGAGCAGTTCTTC.

This clone was picked up one time. This sequence joins TRBV5-6 and TRBJ2-7; D remains ambiguous. The V end lost 0 bases, the J end lost 1 base, and 11 bases lay between the germline ends. This CDR3 spans 15 amino acids. The germline gives CDR1 SGHDT, CDR2 YYEEEE. The CDR3: CASSLGAFASYEQYF. The CDR3 nucleotides read TGTGCCAGCAGCTTGGGGGCATTCGCGTCCTACGAGCAGTACTTC. The whole variable domain, remainder taken from reference TRBV5-6 and TRBJ2-7, is DAGVTQSPTHLIKTRGQQVTLRCSPKSGHDTVSWYQQALGQGPQFIFQYYEEEERQRGNFPDRFSGHQFPNYSSELNVNALLLGDSALYLCASSLGAFASYEQYFGPGTRLTVT.